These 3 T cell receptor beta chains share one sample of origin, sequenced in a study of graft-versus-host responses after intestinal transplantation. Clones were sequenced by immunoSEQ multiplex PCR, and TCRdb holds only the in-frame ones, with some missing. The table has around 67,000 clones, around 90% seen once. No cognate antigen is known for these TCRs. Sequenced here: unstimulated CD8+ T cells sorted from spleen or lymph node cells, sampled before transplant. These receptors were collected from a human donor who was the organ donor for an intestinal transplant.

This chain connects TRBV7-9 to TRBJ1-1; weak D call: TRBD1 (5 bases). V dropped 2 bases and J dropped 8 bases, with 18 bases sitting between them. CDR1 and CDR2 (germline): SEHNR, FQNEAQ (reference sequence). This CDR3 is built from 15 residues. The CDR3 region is CASSLTAGWQLEAFF. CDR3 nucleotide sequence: TGTGCCAGCAGCTTAACGGCAGGGTGGCAGTTAGAAGCTTTCTTT.

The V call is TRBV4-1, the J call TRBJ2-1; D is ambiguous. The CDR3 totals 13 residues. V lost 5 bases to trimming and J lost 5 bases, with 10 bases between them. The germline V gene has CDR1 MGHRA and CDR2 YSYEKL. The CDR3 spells CASSLLQNNEQFF. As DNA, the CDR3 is TGCGCCAGCAGCTTGTTGCAGAACAATGAGCAGTTCTTC.

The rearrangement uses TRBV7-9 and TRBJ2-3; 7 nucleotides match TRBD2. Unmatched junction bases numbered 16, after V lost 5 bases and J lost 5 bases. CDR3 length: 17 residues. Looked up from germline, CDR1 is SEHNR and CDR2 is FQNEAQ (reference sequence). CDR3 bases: TGTGCCAGCAGCCCAAAAGCGGGGCGTCCGGGGGGAGATACGCAGTATTTT. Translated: CASSPKAGRPGGDTQYF. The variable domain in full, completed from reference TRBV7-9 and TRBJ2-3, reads DTGVSQNPRHKITKRGQNVTFRCDPISEHNRLYWYRQTLGQGPEFLTYFQNEAQLEKSRLLSDRFSAERPKGSFSTLEIQRTEQGDSAMYLCASSPKAGRPGGDTQYFGPGTRLTVL.